A single T cell receptor beta chain is shown here with its context. This record comes from a study of Ad26.COV2.S vaccination and SARS-CoV-2 variants. Treatment defined: 15 to 20 received Ad26.COV2.S at low or high dose, single or two shots; about 5 received placebo; per-sample allocation not given. Specimen acquisition occurred on day 63 following the initial vaccine or placebo injection. The CDR3 has 12 residues. Per germline, CDR1 MDHEN and CDR2 SYDVKM. V was cut by 5 bases and J by 3 bases, with 7 bases left in between. Sequencing was performed with immunoSEQ multiplex PCR; in TCRdb, only in-frame clones are kept and a portion is missing. The sample carries about 390,000 clones, about nine tenths recorded once.

J is TRBJ2-5 and V is TRBV28, with D possibly TRBD1 on 5 matching bases. The TCR sequence derives from a person aged 18-65 years who received the Ad26.COV2.S COVID-19 vaccine or a placebo. The sequences come from peripheral blood, collected in a trial of Ad26.COV2.S vaccine versus placebo. This chain's CDR3 is CASSAGKETQYF. CDR3 nucleotides: TGTGCCAGCAGTGCAGGGAAAGAGACCCAGTACTTC.